These 27 T cell receptor beta chains were sequenced from one sample in a study of shared clonotypes between healthy human individuals. Sequencing was performed with immunoSEQ multiplex PCR; in TCRdb, only in-frame clones are kept and a portion is missing. The sample gives hundreds of thousands of clones, 90% to 97% of which show up once; about 0.064% is in the top ten. The source material was naive CD4+ T cells sorted from blood. Specified subset: CD45RA+ positively selected. Receptors originate from a young woman in good health.

This chain connects TRBV7-2 to TRBJ2-1; D gene uncertain. Germline CDR1 is SGHTA and CDR2 is FQGNSA. Trimming stripped 5 bases from V and 1 base from J, with 6 bases between. There are 13 residues in the CDR3. CDR3 nucleotide sequence: TGTGCCAGCAGCCTCCCGTCCTACAATGAGCAGTTCTTC. This encodes CASSLPSYNEQFF.

The chain uses TRBV2 and TRBJ2-5, with a tentative D call TRBD1 (7 bases). The J call may be in error: the DNA end matches TRBJ2-7 better. Germline loops: CDR1 SNHLY, CDR2 FYNNEI. The CDR3 is made up of 14 amino acids. This CDR3 reads CASSASRGAYEQYF. The CDR3 bases are TGTGCCAGCAGTGCGAGCAGGGGGGCCTACGAGCAGTACTTC.

The chain links TRBV28 to TRBJ2-2; 8 bases match TRBD2. This CDR3 has 14 amino acids. Unmatched junction bases numbered 7, after V lost 6 bases and J lost 7 bases. Germline loops: CDR1 MDHEN, CDR2 SYDVKM. CDR3 in amino acids: CASSPSGRSGELFF. The CDR3, as DNA: TGTGCCAGCAGCCCGAGCGGGAGAAGCGGGGAGCTGTTTTTT.

This sequence joins TRBV29-1 and TRBJ2-2; D unclear. Germline V gene lookup returns CDR1 SQVTM and CDR2 ANQGSEA. The CDR3 runs to 12 residues. V was trimmed by 4 bases and J by 5 bases, leaving 8 bases between them. The CDR3 here is CSVGLVTGELFF. CDR3 DNA: TGCAGCGTTGGCCTAGTAACCGGGGAGCTGTTTTTT.

The chain recombines TRBV5-1 with TRBJ1-4; D is unresolved. The V end lost 0 bases, the J end lost 0 bases, and 9 bases lay between the germline ends. CDR1 SGHRS and CDR2 YFSETQ come from the germline V gene. The CDR3 has 16 residues. CDR3 nucleotide sequence: TGCGCCAGCAGCTTGGACCAAGGCGCAACTAATGAAAAACTGTTTTTT. Translating it yields CASSLDQGATNEKLFF.

The rearrangement joins TRBV5-1 to TRBJ2-2; a possible D gene is TRBD1 (5 bases). This CDR3 contains 17 residues. With 2 bases removed from V and 3 bases from J, the gap between germline ends came to 17 bases. CDR1 SGHRS and CDR2 YFSETQ come from the germline V gene. Here the CDR3 DNA reads TGCGCCAGCAGCTTAATTTGGCAGGGTATCGACACCGGGGAGCTGTTTTTT. Protein: CASSLIWQGIDTGELFF.

This chain uses TRBV4-1 with TRBJ1-1, with a possible D match to TRBD1 (5 bases). This CDR3 region has 15 residues. Germline V gives CDR1 MGHRA, CDR2 YSYEKL. Trimming pared 6 bases from V and 1 base from J, leaving 15 bases between. CDR3 amino acids: CASRQTTQGNTEAFF. CDR3 DNA: TGCGCCAGCAGGCAGACGACTCAGGGGAACACTGAAGCTTTCTTT.

CDR3 sequence: CAWSLNLATNEKLFF. The CDR3 bases are TGTGCCTGGAGTCTGAATCTTGCAACTAATGAAAAACTGTTTTTT. The genes are TRBV30 and TRBJ1-4; D gene unclear. The CDR3 has 15 residues. V lost 2 bases to trimming and J lost 0 bases, with 10 bases between them. The germline CDR1 and CDR2 sequences are GTSNPN and SVGIG (reference sequence).

The CDR3 sequence is CASSADRGGTEAFF. Written as DNA, the CDR3 is TGTGCCAGCAGTGCGGACAGGGGTGGAACTGAAGCTTTCTTT. The chain combines TRBV6-6 with TRBJ1-1; 9 bases map to TRBD1. CDR3 length equals 14 residues. V was clipped by 5 bases and J by 5 bases; unmatched bases: 6. The germline V gene encodes CDR1 MNHNY and CDR2 SVGAGI (reference sequence).

The V call is TRBV28, the J call TRBJ1-2; possible D gene TRBD1, 5 bases. The V gene lost 4 bases and the J gene lost 4 bases, with 16 bases spanning the gap. The CDR3 runs 15 residues. The germline gives CDR1 MDHEN, CDR2 SYDVKM. The CDR3 here is CASSSGTQRVYGYTF. The CDR3, as DNA: TGTGCCAGCAGTTCTGGGACGCAGAGGGTCTATGGCTACACCTTC.

The chain couples TRBV10-2 to TRBJ2-5; D is unresolved. The CDR3 is 13 residues long. The germline V and J ends were trimmed by 6 bases and 5 bases, with 13 bases remaining between them. The germline V gene has CDR1 WSHSY and CDR2 SAAADI. The DNA of the CDR3 is TGCGCCAGCAGCACCCAGATGACCGAGACCCAGTACTTC. As protein: CASSTQMTETQYF.

The chain employs TRBV19 and TRBJ2-1; D tentatively reads TRBD1 or TRBD2 (5 bases each). Germline lookup yields CDR1 LNHDA and CDR2 SQIVND (reference sequence). This CDR3 comprises 13 residues. The ends were cut back, 3 bases at V and 8 bases at J, with 11 bases in the middle. CDR3 DNA sequence: TGTGCCAGTAGTATCCTCAGGGACCATGAGCAGTTCTTC. This gives the protein CASSILRDHEQFF.

The V gene is TRBV7-8, the J gene TRBJ1-4, with D unclear. The ends were cut back, 1 base at V and 8 bases at J, with 8 bases in the middle. Germline values: CDR1 SGHVS, CDR2 FQNEAQ. This CDR3 comprises 13 residues. CDR3 nucleotides: TGTGCCAGCAGCTTAGGGGTTTGGGAAAAACTGTTTTTT. Amino acids: CASSLGVWEKLFF. Full variable domain (missing parts from reference TRBV7-8 and TRBJ1-4): GAGVSQSPRYKVAKRGQDVALRCDPISGHVSLFWYQQALGQGPEFLTYFQNEAQLDKSGLPSDRFFAERPEGSVSTLKIQRTQQEDSAVYLCASSLGVWEKLFFGSGTQLSVL.

The chain uses TRBV28 and TRBJ2-3; D gene uncertain. Per germline, CDR1 MDHEN and CDR2 SYDVKM. The CDR3 sequence is 16 residues long. Trimming shortened V by 7 bases and J by 3 bases, and 20 bases separated the two germline ends. The CDR3 DNA is TGTGCCAGCACCCCCCTGGGTTCAGGAAGAACAGATACGCAGTATTTT. Residues: CASTPLGSGRTDTQYF.

The genes are TRBV5-1 and TRBJ2-5, with 9 positions matching TRBD2. The trim removed 5 bases at V and 2 bases at J, leaving 7 bases unmatched. The V gene's germline CDR1 is SGHRS and CDR2 YFSETQ. CDR3 length: 15 residues. The CDR3 sequence is CASRLRLAGQETQYF. The CDR3 DNA reads as TGCGCCAGCAGGTTGAGGCTAGCGGGACAAGAGACCCAGTACTTC. Variable domain in full (rest from reference TRBV5-1 and TRBJ2-5): KAGVTQTPRYLIKTRGQQVTLSCSPISGHRSVSWYQQTPGQGLQFLFEYFSETQRNKGNFPGRFSGRQFSNSRSEMNVSTLELGDSALYLCASRLRLAGQETQYFGPGTRLLVL.

The chain is built from TRBV6-6 and TRBJ2-7; weak D call: TRBD2 (6 bases). The germline gives CDR1 MNHNY, CDR2 SVGAGI (reference sequence). Trimming took off 6 bases at V and 6 bases at J, with 21 bases between the two ends. This CDR3 spans 15 amino acids. This chain's CDR3 is CASSHRLDYLFEQYF. Written as DNA, the CDR3 is TGTGCCAGCAGCCACCGTTTGGACTACCTTTTCGAGCAGTACTTC.

This clone was recorded once. This sequence joins TRBV19 and TRBJ1-3; D is uncertain. This CDR3 is built from 14 residues. Per germline, CDR1 LNHDA and CDR2 SQIVND (reference sequence). Deletions cut 5 bases from V and 0 bases from J, with 8 bases between. CDR3 sequence reads: CASSEGGSGNTIYF. The CDR3 DNA sequence: TGTGCCAGTAGTGAGGGAGGCTCTGGAAACACCATATATTTT. The complete variable domain, with remaining parts taken from reference TRBV19 and TRBJ1-3, reads DGGITQSPKYLFRKEGQNVTLSCEQNLNHDAMYWYRQDPGQGLRLIYYSQIVNDFQKGDIAEGYSVSREKKESFPLTVTSAQKNPTAFYLCASSEGGSGNTIYFGEGSWLTVV.

Written as DNA, the CDR3 is TGCGCCAGCAGCTTGGCCCCGGTTGGGGCCTCCTACGAGCAGTACTTC. This gives the protein CASSLAPVGASYEQYF. The rearrangement links TRBV5-1 to TRBJ2-7; a weak D match, TRBD1 (5 bases). This CDR3 region has 16 residues. Germline loops: CDR1 SGHRS, CDR2 YFSETQ. V dropped 0 bases and J dropped 0 bases, with 13 bases sitting between them.

This rearrangement joins TRBV7-9 to TRBJ1-4; D gene unclear. The CDR3 sequence is 16 residues long. Germline V gene sequence: CDR1 SEHNR, CDR2 FQNEAQ (reference sequence). V shed 1 base and J shed 0 bases, with 9 bases lying between them. CDR3 loop: CASSLEAGATNEKLFF. The CDR3 DNA reads TGTGCCAGCAGCTTAGAGGCGGGAGCAACTAATGAAAAACTGTTTTTT.

The chain recombines TRBV15 with TRBJ2-7; a weak D match, TRBD2 (6 bases). The CDR3 consists of 15 residues. V lost 3 bases and J lost 1, with 13 bases in between. Germline V gives CDR1 LNHNV, CDR2 YYDKDF (reference sequence). CDR3 region: CATSSIGEASYEQYF. The CDR3 DNA is TGTGCCACCAGCAGCATCGGGGAGGCGTCCTACGAGCAGTACTTC.

The chain is built from TRBV19 and TRBJ2-7, with TRBD1 matching over 8 bases. Germline CDR1 is LNHDA and CDR2 is SQIVND (reference sequence). V trimming: 4 bases; J trimming: 3 bases; junction bases outside the gene matches: 5. CDR3 length: 14 residues. CDR3 loop: CASSTRGRNYEQYF. The CDR3 bases are TGTGCCAGTAGTACCAGGGGGCGCAACTACGAGCAGTACTTC.

V usage is TRBV14 and J usage is TRBJ2-5; D is perhaps TRBD1 (6 bases). The assigned J gene may be wrong: the sequence end matches TRBJ2-7 better. Looked up from germline, CDR1 is SGHDN and CDR2 is FVKESK. The CDR3 sequence is 16 residues long. The CDR3 reads CASSQQGQPSSYEQYF. The CDR3 nucleotides are TGTGCCAGCAGCCAACAAGGACAGCCTAGCTCCTACGAGCAGTACTTC.

V and J are TRBV2 and TRBJ2-3, with D possibly being TRBD1 (6 bases). The germline V gene has CDR1 SNHLY and CDR2 FYNNEI. With 6 bases removed from V and 3 bases from J, the gap between germline ends came to 13 bases. CDR3 length equals 14 residues. The CDR3 region is CASRGGQGTDTQYF. The CDR3 coding sequence is TGTGCCAGCAGGGGCGGGCAGGGGACAGATACGCAGTATTTT.

The chain employs TRBV4-1 and TRBJ2-1, with D possibly being TRBD2 (5 bases). The length of the CDR3 is 18 residues. Germline loops: CDR1 MGHRA, CDR2 YSYEKL. V lost 2 bases, J lost 4 bases, and 21 bases lay in between. As DNA, the CDR3 is TGCGCCAGCAGCCAACTAGCAATGACAACGAACCCTTACAATGAGCAGTTCTTC. It is translated as CASSQLAMTTNPYNEQFF.

The V gene is TRBV7-7, the J gene TRBJ2-2; the D is unclear. Between the trimmed V and J ends, which lost 1 base and 0 bases, there was a span of 9 bases. Germline V gene data show CDR1 as SSHAT and CDR2 as FNYEAQ (reference sequence). CDR3 length equals 16 residues. Here the CDR3 DNA reads TGTGCCAGCAGCTTAGTACTTGGCGCGAACACCGGGGAGCTGTTTTTT. Encoded protein: CASSLVLGANTGELFF.

The chain recombines TRBV28 with TRBJ2-3; the D gene is possibly TRBD1 (6 bases). The germline V and J ends were trimmed by 5 bases and 4 bases, with 13 bases remaining between them. CDR1 and CDR2 (germline): MDHEN, SYDVKM. CDR3 length equals 14 residues. This CDR3 is CASSLSQGADTQYF. DNA for the CDR3: TGTGCCAGCAGTCTCTCACAGGGAGCAGATACGCAGTATTTT.

This rearrangement joins TRBV12-1 to TRBJ2-3; TRBD2 is the table's D call and was not checked against the DNA. TRBV12-1 is noted as a pseudogene. This CDR3 is built from 18 residues. DNA for the CDR3: TGTGCCAGCAGCCCTCCCCCCAGTAGCGGGCAGTTCCCAGATACGCAGTATTTT. Translating gives CASSPPPSSGQFPDTQYF.